This T cell receptor beta chain was recovered during a study of blood T cell repertoires in COVID-19. The method was immunoSEQ multiplex PCR; TCRdb's version includes in-frame clones alone and lacks a portion of them. The sample includes tens of thousands of clones, around 83% of them seen just once. In germline, CDR1 is SGHRS, CDR2 YFSETQ. The CDR3 runs 17 residues. The ends were cut back, 6 bases at V and 2 bases at J, with 18 bases in the middle. Sequenced material: peripheral blood. The chain is built from TRBV5-1 and TRBJ2-6; D may be TRBD2 (5 bases). The clonotype was recovered from a man in his forties or fifties with COVID-19, enrolled during active disease. In DNA, the CDR3 is TGCGCCAGCACATCGGACTGGGCCGGAGCTGGGGCCAACGTCCTGACTTTC. Translated, it gives CASTSDWAGAGANVLTF.